This T cell receptor (beta chain) was documented in a study of early T cells in non-severe SARS-CoV-2 infection (dated by TCRdb to the early 2020s). Notes on the research overall: Bulk RNA from unsorted whole blood was used for TCR sequencing, so alpha and beta chains could not be paired.

Remarks on this clonotype: Its antigen has not been determined. Base qualities are not at hand, and no much larger clone is one base apart.

Overall study results and their limits: VDJdb matching was skewed toward anti-spike CD8 responses and likely underestimated virus-specific expansions by missing private and CD4 specificities.

The study was a case-control design nested within a healthcare worker cohort in London, UK, with weekly nasopharyngeal swab PCR tests and blood sampling. Healthcare workers were recruited between 23 and 31 March 2020, during the week of the UK lockdown, and were followed weekly for up to roughly 16 weeks. The receptor library was made with 5' RACE. Sequencing was carried out with a NextSeq 500. The TCR library protocol attached unique molecular identifiers to individual cDNA molecules to correct for sequencing error and PCR bias. Both TCR alpha and beta chains were sequenced, and tight co-correlation was observed between alpha and beta sequence abundances in each sample. The authors' pipeline ran thus. V gene, J gene and CDR3 annotation of TCR sequences was performed with Decombinator V4. Expanded TCRs were defined as changing significantly between any two time points under a Poisson model with p below 0.0001. Abundances of TCRs were expressed as counts per million after normalisation to the total number of TCRs sequenced in each sample. MAIT TCRs were defined by TRAV1-2 paired with TRAJ12, TRAJ20 or TRAJ33, and iNKT TCRs by TRAV10 paired with TRAJ18. VDJdb, accessed 1 November 2021, was searched for CMV, EBV and SARS-CoV-2 annotated TCRs, excluding TCRs annotated for multiple antigens. TCRdb trimmed public reads at Q25 via fastp, called clones via MiXCR and kept in-frame beta chains. Rows are combined by CDR3 protein, so each entry shows the most common genes and DNA. None of the V and J calls come from the authors' own analysis; TCRdb made them. The sample table holds 100,000 to 120,000 distinct CDR3 sequences, of which over 10% were seen once. The biggest ten clones account for about 4% of the sample.

The CDR3 goes from the cysteine to the phenylalanine over 14 residues. The entry retains the CDR3 DNA only, 42 bases that are in frame from base 1. For CDR1 and CDR2, the germline V gene lists SGHRS and YFSETQ. V gives up 3 bases and J gives up 3 bases, and the segment between their germline ends measures 12 bases. The sequencing used whole blood, collected at baseline. The TCR sequence derives from an adult who was a healthcare worker with PCR-confirmed SARS-CoV-2 infection or an uninfected control (not recorded which). The chain is assembled from TRBV5-1 and TRBJ1-1; possibly the D gene is TRBD1, per 5 matching bases. CDR3 region: CASSSTGTHTEAFF. The DNA is TGCGCCAGCAGCTCAACAGGTACTCACACTGAAGCTTTCTTT. Reference TRBV5-1 and TRBJ1-1 proteins supply the regions before and after the CDR3; the full variable domain is: KAGVTQTPRYLIKTRGQQVTLSCSPISGHRSVSWYQQTPGQGLQFLFEYFSETQRNKGNFPGRFSGRQFSNSRSEMNVSTLELGDSALYLCASSSTGTHTEAFFGQGTRLTVV.